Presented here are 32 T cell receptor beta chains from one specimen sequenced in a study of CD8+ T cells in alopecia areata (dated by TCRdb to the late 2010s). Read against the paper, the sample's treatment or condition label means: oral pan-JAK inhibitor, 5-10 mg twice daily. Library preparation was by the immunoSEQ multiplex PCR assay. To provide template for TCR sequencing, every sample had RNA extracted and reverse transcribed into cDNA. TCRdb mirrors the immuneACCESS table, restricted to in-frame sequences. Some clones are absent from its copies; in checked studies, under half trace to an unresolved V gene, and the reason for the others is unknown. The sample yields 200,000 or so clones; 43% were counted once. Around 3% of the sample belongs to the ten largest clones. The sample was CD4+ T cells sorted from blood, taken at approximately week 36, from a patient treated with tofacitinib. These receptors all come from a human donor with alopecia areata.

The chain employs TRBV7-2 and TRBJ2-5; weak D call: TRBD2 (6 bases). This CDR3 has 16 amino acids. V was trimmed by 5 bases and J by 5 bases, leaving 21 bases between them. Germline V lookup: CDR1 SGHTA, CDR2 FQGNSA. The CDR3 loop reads CASSHGVGGPGETQYF. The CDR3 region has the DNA TGTGCCAGCAGCCACGGGGTTGGAGGGCCGGGGGAGACCCAGTACTTC. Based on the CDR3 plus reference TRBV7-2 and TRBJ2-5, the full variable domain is GAGVSQSPSNKVTEKGKDVELRCDPISGHTALYWYRQSLGQGLEFLIYFQGNSAPDKSGLPSDRFSAERTGGSVSTLTIQRTQQEDSAVYLCASSHGVGGPGETQYFGPGTRLLVL.

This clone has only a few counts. The CDR3 here is CASRLTPLSYEQYF. CDR3 DNA sequence: TGTGCCAGCCGGCTCACACCCCTCTCCTACGAGCAGTACTTC. The V call is TRBV19, the J call TRBJ2-7; D gene ambiguous. The CDR3 extends over 14 amino acids. Germline V gives CDR1 LNHDA, CDR2 SQIVND (reference sequence). V shed 9 bases and J shed 0 bases, with 15 bases lying between them.

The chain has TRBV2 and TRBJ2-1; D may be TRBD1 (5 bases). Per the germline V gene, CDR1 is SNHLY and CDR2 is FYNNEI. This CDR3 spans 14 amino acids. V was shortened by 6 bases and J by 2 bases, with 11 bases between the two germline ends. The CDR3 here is CASRRQGPYNEQFF. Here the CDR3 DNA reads TGTGCCAGCAGACGGCAGGGCCCCTACAATGAGCAGTTCTTC.

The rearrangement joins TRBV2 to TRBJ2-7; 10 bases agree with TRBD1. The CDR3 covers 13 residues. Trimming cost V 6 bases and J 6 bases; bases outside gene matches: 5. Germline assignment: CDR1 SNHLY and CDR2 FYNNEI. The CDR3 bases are TGTGCCAGCAGATCGACAGGGGGCGGCGAGCAGTACTTC. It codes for CASRSTGGGEQYF.

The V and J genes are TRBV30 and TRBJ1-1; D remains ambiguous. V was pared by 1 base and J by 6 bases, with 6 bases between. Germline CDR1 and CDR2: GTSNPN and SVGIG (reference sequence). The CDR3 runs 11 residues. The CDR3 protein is CAWSDSSEAFF. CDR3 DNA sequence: TGTGCCTGGAGTGACAGCTCTGAAGCTTTCTTT.

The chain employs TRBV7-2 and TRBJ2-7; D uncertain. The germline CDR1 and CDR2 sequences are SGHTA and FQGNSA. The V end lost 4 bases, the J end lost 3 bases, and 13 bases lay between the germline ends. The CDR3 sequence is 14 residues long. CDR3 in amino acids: CASSSSRVFYEQYF. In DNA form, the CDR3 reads TGTGCCAGCAGCTCTTCTCGGGTTTTCTACGAGCAGTACTTC.

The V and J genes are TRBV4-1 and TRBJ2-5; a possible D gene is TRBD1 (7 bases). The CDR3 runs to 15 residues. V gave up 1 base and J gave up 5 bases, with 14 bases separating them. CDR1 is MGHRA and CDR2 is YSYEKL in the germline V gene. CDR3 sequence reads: CASSQGGTVVETQYF. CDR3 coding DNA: TGCGCCAGCAGCCAAGGCGGGACAGTTGTTGAGACCCAGTACTTC.

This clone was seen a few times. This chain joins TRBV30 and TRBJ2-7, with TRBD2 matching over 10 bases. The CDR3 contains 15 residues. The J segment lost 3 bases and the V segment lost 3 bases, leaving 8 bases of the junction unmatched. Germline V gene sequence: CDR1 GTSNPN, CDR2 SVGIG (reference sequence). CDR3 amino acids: CAWRRGTSASYEQYF. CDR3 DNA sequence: TGTGCCTGGAGACGCGGGACTAGCGCTAGCTACGAGCAGTACTTC.

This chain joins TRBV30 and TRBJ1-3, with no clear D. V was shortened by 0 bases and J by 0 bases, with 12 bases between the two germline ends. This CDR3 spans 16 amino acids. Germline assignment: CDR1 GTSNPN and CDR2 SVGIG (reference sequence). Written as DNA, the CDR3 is TGTGCCTGGAGTGTAATTTTCACAGCCTCTGGAAACACCATATATTTT. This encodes CAWSVIFTASGNTIYF.

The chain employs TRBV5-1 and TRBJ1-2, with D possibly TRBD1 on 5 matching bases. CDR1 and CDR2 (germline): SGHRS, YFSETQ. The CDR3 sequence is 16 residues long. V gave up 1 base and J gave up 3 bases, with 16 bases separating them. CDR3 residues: CASSLKNQGGHYGYTF. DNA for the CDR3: TGCGCCAGCAGCTTGAAAAATCAGGGAGGGCACTATGGCTACACCTTC.

The CDR3 loop is CSVAGGTGANVLTF. The CDR3 DNA reads TGCAGCGTTGCAGGAGGTACTGGGGCCAACGTCCTGACTTTC. The J gene is TRBJ2-6, the V gene TRBV29-1, with D possibly matching TRBD2 (5 bases). V was trimmed by 4 bases and J by 2 bases, leaving 9 bases between them. The CDR3 runs 14 residues. Germline CDR1 SQVTM, CDR2 ANQGSEA. The full variable domain, in which reference TRBV29-1 and TRBJ2-6 provide the parts outside the CDR3, is SAVISQKPSRDICQRGTSLTIQCQVDSQVTMMFWYRQQPGQSLTLIATANQGSEATYESGFVIDKFPISRPNLTFSTLTVSNMSPEDSSIYLCSVAGGTGANVLTFGAGSRLTVL.

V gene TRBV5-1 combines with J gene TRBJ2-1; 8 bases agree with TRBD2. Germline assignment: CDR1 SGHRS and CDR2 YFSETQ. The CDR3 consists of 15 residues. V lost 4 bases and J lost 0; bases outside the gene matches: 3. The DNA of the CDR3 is TGCGCCAGCAGCGTTAGCGGGGTCTCCTACAATGAGCAGTTCTTC. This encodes CASSVSGVSYNEQFF.

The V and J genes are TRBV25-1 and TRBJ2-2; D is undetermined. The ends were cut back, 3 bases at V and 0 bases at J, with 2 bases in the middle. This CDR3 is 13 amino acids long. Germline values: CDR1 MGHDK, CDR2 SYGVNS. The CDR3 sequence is CASSDTNTGELFF. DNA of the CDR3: TGTGCCAGCAGTGACACGAACACCGGGGAGCTGTTTTTT.

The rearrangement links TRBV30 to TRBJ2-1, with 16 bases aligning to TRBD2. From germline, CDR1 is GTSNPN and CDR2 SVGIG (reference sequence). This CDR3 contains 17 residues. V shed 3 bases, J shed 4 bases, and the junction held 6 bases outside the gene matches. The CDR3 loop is CAWSGTSGRAWYNEQFF. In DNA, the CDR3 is TGTGCCTGGAGCGGGACTAGCGGGAGGGCCTGGTACAATGAGCAGTTCTTC.

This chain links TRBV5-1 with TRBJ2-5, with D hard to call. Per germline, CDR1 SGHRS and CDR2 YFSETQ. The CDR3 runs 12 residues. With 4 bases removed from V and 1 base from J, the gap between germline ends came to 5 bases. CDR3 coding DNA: TGCGCCAGCAGCGTAATCCAAGAGACCCAGTACTTC. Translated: CASSVIQETQYF. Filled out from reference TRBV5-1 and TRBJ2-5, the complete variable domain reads KAGVTQTPRYLIKTRGQQVTLSCSPISGHRSVSWYQQTPGQGLQFLFEYFSETQRNKGNFPGRFSGRQFSNSRSEMNVSTLELGDSALYLCASSVIQETQYFGPGTRLLVL.

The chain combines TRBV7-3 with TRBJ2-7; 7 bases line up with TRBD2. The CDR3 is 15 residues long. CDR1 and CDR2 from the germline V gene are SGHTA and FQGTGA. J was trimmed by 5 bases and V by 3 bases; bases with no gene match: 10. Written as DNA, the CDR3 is TGTGCCAGCAGCTTGGGCGGGAGTGTGAGAAACGAGCAGTACTTC. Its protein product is CASSLGGSVRNEQYF.

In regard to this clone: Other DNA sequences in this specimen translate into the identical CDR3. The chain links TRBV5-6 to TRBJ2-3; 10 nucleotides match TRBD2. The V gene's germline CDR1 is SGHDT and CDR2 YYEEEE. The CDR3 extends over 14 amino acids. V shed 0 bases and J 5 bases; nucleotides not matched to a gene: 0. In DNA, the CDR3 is TGTGCCAGCAGCTTGGGACTAGCGGGAGATACGCAGTATTTT. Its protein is CASSLGLAGDTQYF.

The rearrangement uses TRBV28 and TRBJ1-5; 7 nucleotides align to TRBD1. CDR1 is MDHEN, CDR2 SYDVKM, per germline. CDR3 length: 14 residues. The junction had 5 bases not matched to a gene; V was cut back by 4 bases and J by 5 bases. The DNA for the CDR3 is TGTGCCAGCAGTTCGGGGACAGCTTATCAGCCCCAGCATTTT. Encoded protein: CASSSGTAYQPQHF.

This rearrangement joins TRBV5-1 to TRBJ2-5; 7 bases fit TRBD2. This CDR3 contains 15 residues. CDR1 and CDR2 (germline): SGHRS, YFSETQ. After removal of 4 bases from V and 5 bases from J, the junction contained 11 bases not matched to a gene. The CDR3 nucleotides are TGCGCCAGCAGCGTCGAGGGAGGGCGGGCGGAGACCCAGTACTTC. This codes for CASSVEGGRAETQYF.

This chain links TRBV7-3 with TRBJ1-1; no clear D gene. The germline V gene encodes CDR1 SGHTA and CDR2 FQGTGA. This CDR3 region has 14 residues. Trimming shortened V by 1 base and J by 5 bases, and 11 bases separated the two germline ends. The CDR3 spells CASSLKGRGTEAFF. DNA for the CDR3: TGTGCCAGCAGCTTAAAAGGGAGAGGAACTGAAGCTTTCTTT.

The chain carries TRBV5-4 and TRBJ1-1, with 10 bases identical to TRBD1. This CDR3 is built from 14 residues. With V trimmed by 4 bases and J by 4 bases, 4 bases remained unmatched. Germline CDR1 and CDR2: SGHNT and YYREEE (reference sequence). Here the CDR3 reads CASSTTGGSTEAFF. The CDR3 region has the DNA TGTGCCAGCAGCACGACAGGGGGCAGCACTGAAGCTTTCTTT.

This chain's CDR3 is CASSPRVGALNEQFF. CDR3 sequence (DNA): TGTGCCAGCAGCCCTCGGGTGGGAGCTCTCAATGAGCAGTTCTTC. The rearrangement uses TRBV7-8 and TRBJ2-1, with D perhaps matching TRBD2 (5 bases). The CDR3 consists of 15 residues. Trimming pared 5 bases from V and 6 bases from J, leaving 17 bases between. Germline V lookup: CDR1 SGHVS, CDR2 FQNEAQ.

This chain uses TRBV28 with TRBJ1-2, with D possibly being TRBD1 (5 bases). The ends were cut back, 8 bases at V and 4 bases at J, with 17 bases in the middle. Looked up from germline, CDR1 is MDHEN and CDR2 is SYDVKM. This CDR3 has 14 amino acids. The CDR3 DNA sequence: TGTGCCAGCCTTCCCGGGACCCCACCCTATGGCTACACCTTC. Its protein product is CASLPGTPPYGYTF.

CDR3 loop: CASGLGLAGIDEQFF. The CDR3 DNA is TGTGCTAGTGGTCTCGGACTAGCCGGGATCGATGAGCAGTTCTTC. The gene calls are TRBV12-5 and TRBJ2-1, with 8 bases identical to TRBD2. J was trimmed by 8 bases and V by 5 bases; bases with no gene match: 11. The germline gives CDR1 LGHNT, CDR2 FRNRAP. CDR3 length: 15 residues.

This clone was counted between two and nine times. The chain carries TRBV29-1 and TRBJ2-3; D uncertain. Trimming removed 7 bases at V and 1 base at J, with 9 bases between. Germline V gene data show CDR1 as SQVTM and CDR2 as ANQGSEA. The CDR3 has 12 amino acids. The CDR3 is CSGITGTDTQYF. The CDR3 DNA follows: TGCAGCGGTATAACAGGCACAGATACGCAGTATTTT.

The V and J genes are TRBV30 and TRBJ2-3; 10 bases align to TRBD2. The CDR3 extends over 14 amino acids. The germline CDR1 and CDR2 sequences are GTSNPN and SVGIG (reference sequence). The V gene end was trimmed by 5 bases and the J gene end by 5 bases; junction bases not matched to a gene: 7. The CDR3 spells CAWEPAGGVDTQYF. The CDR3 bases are TGTGCCTGGGAACCAGCGGGAGGGGTAGATACGCAGTATTTT. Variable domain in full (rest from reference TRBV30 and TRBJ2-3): SQTIHQWPATLVQPVGSPLSLECTVEGTSNPNLYWYRQAAGRGLQLLFYSVGIGQISSEVPQNLSASRPQDRQFILSSKKLLLSDSGFYLCAWEPAGGVDTQYFGPGTRLTVL.

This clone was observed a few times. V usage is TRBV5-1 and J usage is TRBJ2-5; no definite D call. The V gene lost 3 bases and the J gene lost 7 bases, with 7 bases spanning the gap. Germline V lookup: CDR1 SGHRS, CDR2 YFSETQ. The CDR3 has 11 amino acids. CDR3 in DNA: TGCGCCAGCAGCTCCAGCAGGACCCAGTACTTC. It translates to CASSSSRTQYF. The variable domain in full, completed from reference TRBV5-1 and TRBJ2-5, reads KAGVTQTPRYLIKTRGQQVTLSCSPISGHRSVSWYQQTPGQGLQFLFEYFSETQRNKGNFPGRFSGRQFSNSRSEMNVSTLELGDSALYLCASSSSRTQYFGPGTRLLVL.

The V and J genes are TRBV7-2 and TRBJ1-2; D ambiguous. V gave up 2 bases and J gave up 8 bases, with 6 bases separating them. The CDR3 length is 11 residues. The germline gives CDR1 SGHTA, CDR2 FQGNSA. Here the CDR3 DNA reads TGTGCCAGCAGCTTATCAGGAGGCTACACCTTC. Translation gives CASSLSGGYTF. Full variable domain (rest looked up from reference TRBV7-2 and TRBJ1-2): GAGVSQSPSNKVTEKGKDVELRCDPISGHTALYWYRQSLGQGLEFLIYFQGNSAPDKSGLPSDRFSAERTGGSVSTLTIQRTQQEDSAVYLCASSLSGGYTFGSGTRLTVV.

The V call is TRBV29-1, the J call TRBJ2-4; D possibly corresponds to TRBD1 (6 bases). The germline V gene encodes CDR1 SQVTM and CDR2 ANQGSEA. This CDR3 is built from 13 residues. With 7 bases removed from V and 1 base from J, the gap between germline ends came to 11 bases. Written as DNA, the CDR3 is TGCAGCGCAACCACAGGGGCCAAAAACATTCAGTACTTC. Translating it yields CSATTGAKNIQYF.

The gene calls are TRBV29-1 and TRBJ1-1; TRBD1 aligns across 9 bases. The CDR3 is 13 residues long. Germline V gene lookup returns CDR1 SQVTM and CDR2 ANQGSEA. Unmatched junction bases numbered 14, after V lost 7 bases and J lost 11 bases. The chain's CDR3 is CSAWDRVTIVAFF. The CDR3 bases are TGCAGCGCGTGGGACAGGGTGACTATAGTGGCTTTCTTT.

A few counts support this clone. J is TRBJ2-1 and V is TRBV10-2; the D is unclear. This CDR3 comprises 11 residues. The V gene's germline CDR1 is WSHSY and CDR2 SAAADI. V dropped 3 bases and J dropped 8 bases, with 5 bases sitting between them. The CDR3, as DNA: TGCGCCAGCAGTGATTACGATGAGCAGTTCTTC. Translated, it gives CASSDYDEQFF.

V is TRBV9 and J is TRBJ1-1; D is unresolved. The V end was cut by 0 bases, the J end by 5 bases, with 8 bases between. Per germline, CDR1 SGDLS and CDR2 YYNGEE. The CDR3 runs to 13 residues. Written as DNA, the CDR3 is TGTGCCAGCAGCGTAGACCGGGCTACTGAAGCTTTCTTT. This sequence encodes CASSVDRATEAFF.